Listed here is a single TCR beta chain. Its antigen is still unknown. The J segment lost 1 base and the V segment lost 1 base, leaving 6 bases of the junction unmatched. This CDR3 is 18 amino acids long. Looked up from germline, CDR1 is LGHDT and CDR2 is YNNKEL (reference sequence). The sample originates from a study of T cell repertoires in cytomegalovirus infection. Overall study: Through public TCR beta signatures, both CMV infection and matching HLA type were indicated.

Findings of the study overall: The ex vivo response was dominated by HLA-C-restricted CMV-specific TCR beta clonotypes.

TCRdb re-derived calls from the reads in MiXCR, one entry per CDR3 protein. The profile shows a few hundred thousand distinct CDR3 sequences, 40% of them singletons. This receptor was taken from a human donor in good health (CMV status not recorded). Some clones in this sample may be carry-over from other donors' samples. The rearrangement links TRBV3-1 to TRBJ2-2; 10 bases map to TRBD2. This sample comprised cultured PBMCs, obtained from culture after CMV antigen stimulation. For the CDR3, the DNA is TGTGCCAGCAGCCAAGGGGTAGCGGGGGGCCTGAACACCGGGGAGCTGTTTTTT. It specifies CASSQGVAGGLNTGELFF.